This T cell receptor (beta chain) was recorded in a study of T cell responses to AZD1222 COVID-19 vaccine. Sequencing used immunoSEQ multiplex PCR; TCRdb keeps in-frame clones, though not all of them. This sample yields 150,000 or so clones, of which almost 90% are seen a single time; around 5.2% belongs to the top ten. CDR3 length: 17 residues. Trimming pared 2 bases from V and 4 bases from J, leaving 18 bases between. Germline V gives CDR1 LNHDA, CDR2 SQIVND (reference sequence). This sample comprised peripheral blood, obtained on day 0 of AZD1222 vaccination. The chain combines TRBV19 with TRBJ2-1, with D perhaps matching TRBD2 (7 bases). The receptor was derived from an adult in good health. CDR3 sequence reads: CASSILSGGAEYNEQFF. CDR3 sequence (DNA): TGTGCCAGTAGTATACTTTCGGGGGGCGCGGAGTACAATGAGCAGTTCTTC.